This T cell receptor (beta chain) was profiled in a study of blood T cell repertoires in COVID-19. Across the study: Nucleic acid was either cDNA or gDNA, and it came from T cells, B-cell-depleted T cells, or PBMCs.

Sequencing was performed with immunoSEQ multiplex PCR; in TCRdb, only in-frame clones are kept and a portion is missing. Among approximately 120,000 clones, 85% to 90% were seen once, and the ten largest hold 2.5% to 3.5%. Germline CDR1 SGHRS, CDR2 YFSETQ. V was pared by 4 bases and J by 4 bases, with 7 bases of the junction left unmatched. The length of the CDR3 is 16 residues. The Seattle patients joined while their infection was active and were tracked longitudinally afterward. V usage is TRBV5-1 and J usage is TRBJ2-3; TRBD1 aligns across 12 bases. The clonotype was recovered from a woman of 80 years or more with COVID-19, enrolled during active disease. The sample taken for sequencing was peripheral blood. Written as DNA, the CDR3 is TGCGCCAGCAGCGTAGGGGGACAGGGGGCATCAGATACGCAGTATTTT. Protein sequence: CASSVGGQGASDTQYF.